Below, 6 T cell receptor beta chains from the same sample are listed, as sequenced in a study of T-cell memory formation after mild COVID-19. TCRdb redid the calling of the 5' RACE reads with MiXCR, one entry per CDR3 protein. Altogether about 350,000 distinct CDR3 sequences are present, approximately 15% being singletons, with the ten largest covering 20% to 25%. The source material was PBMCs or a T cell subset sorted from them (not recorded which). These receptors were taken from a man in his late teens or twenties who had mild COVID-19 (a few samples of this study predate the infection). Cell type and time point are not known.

In DNA form, the CDR3 reads TGCGCCAGCAGCTTGGCCCTCAGGTCACCCCTCCACTTT. Amino acids: CASSLALRSPLHF. The gene calls are TRBV5-1 and TRBJ1-6; D is unclear. Germline V CDR1 and CDR2: SGHRS, YFSETQ. This CDR3 comprises 13 residues. V dropped 0 bases and J dropped 10 bases, with 8 bases sitting between them.

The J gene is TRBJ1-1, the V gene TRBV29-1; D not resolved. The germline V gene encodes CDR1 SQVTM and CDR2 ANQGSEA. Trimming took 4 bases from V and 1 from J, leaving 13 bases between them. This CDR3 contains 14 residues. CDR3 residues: CSVAQKSWNTEAFF. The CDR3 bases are TGCAGCGTTGCTCAGAAATCGTGGAACACTGAAGCTTTCTTT.

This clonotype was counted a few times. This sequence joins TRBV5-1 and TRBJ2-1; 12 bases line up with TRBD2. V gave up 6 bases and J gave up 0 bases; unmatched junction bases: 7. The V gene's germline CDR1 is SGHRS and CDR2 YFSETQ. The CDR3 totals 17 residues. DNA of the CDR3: TGCGCCAGCAAGACTAGCGGGGGCTTAAGCTCCTACAATGAGCAGTTCTTC. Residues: CASKTSGGLSSYNEQFF.

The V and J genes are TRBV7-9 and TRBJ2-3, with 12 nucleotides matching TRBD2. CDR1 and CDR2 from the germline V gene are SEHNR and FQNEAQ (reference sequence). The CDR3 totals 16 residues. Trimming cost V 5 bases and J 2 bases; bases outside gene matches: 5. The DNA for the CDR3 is TGTGCCAGCAGCCAAGGACTAGCGGGGTTCACAGATACGCAGTATTTT. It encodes CASSQGLAGFTDTQYF.

CDR3 in DNA: TGTGCCAGCAGTTCCCAGGGGGCGCAGTTCTTC. Encoded protein: CASSSQGAQFF. The gene calls are TRBV7-9 and TRBJ2-1; TRBD1 matches at 8 bases. CDR1 is SEHNR and CDR2 is FQNEAQ in the germline V gene (reference sequence). Unmatched junction bases numbered 4, after V lost 6 bases and J lost 12 bases. This CDR3 contains 11 residues.

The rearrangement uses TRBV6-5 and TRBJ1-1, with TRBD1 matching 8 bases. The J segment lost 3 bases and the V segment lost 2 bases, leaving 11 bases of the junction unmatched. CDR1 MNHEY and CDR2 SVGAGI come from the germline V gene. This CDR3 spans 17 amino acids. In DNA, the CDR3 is TGTGCCAGCAGTTACGATACCAGACAGGGGTGGGACACTGAAGCTTTCTTT. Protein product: CASSYDTRQGWDTEAFF.